Given below is one T cell receptor (beta chain) in context. No cognate antigen has been identified for it. Nothing much larger sits one base from this clone, and base qualities are not available. Sequences LGHNA (CDR1) and YNFKEQ (CDR2) are obtained from the germline V gene. The CDR3 has 13 amino acids, counting the end cysteine and phenylalanine. Left in the record is the CDR3 DNA by itself, 39 bases read in frame from the first base. The V end loses 0 bases and the J end loses 4 bases, and a stretch of 6 bases separates them. The entire amount of isolated RNA was reverse transcribed using the High Capacity cDNA Reverse Transcription Kit, so the sequenced TCRB transcripts were expressed ones. Naive, central memory and regulatory T cell samples underwent deep immunoSEQ sequencing, averaging about 3.57 million total reads per sample. Sorted cells were lysed in RLT buffer, and RNA was extracted using DNase-treated RNeasy Micro or Mini kits according to cell number. Each cell subset was processed separately to prevent cross-contamination, with patient and healthy donor samples processed together. Using the immunoSEQ multiplex PCR, TCRB sequences were amplified from cDNA into 87-bp fragments spanning the CDR3 region. Sequencing of the amplicons was performed on the Illumina HiSeq platform. As for the original processing: Synthetic template baselines were used to correct PCR bias computationally, reads within Hamming distance 2 were collapsed together, and singletons that could not be merged were discarded. Reads were aligned against IMGT to assign V, D and J genes, CDR3 length and insertions or deletions at six rearrangement sites. Clonotype counts were normalized to sorted cell number within each subset before computing true diversity and Gini coefficients with the tcR R package. The overlap coefficient, calculated on TCRB nucleotide sequences, was used to measure repertoire sharing. As a proxy for the pre-selection repertoire, out-of-frame TCRB sequences from naive cells were analyzed. The table was pulled from immuneACCESS by TCRdb, which kept in-frame rearrangements only. Such tables lose some clones; where checked, under half of the loss comes from unresolved V genes, and the rest has no known cause. V, J and clone size are taken as reported in that table, and D and trimming were inferred from the DNA itself. This sample lists fewer than 550,000 clones; over 10% were detected once. Together, the top ten hold over 0.035% of the sample.

The sample originates from a study of beta chain features in type 1 diabetes (dated by TCRdb to 2017 to 2018). Regarding the complete study: Mean age, gender distribution, total cell number and subset yield did not differ between patients and healthy donors. Whereas all 28 donors provided naive and central memory subsets, regulatory and stem cell-like memory subsets were isolated from just 8 patients and roughly 8 healthy donors. Across all samples, approximately 98,000,000 sorted cells were examined, and cell number per subset correlated strongly with RNA yield. The study compared the TCRB repertoires of sorted circulating CD4+ T cell subsets in recently diagnosed type 1 diabetes patients with those in matched healthy donors. The paper's findings and limits, for the study overall: Sequencing cDNA rather than genomic DNA could over-represent highly expressing activated cells, although activation and CD3 levels did not differ between groups. The naive, central memory and regulatory TCRB repertoires appeared to resemble one another more closely among patients than among healthy donors. Because the HLA sub-analyses included only small numbers of individuals, any influence of HLA type on TCRB rearrangement was left unresolved. At VDJ recombination sites, patients with type 1 diabetes made fewer insertions and deleted more nucleotides, a pattern implying thymic rearrangement abnormalities. In all four CD4+ subsets, TCRB CDR3 length was moderately but significantly shorter in type 1 diabetes patients. Shorter templates might have been favored by PCR, but patient and control samples were amplified and corrected together, so both groups would have been affected equally by any skew.

A single peripheral blood draw of approximately 110 mL on average was collected from each donor into heparinised tubes. A BD FACSAria II was used to sort naive, central memory, regulatory and stem cell-like memory CD4+ T cells with a panel that included CD45RO, CCR7, CD25, CD127, CD95 and CD27. A purity above 95% was achieved for all sorted populations. PBMCs were separated immediately by Lymphoprep density gradient centrifugation and were stained directly, without being cultured. So that batch effects would be minimized, each experiment stained and sorted samples in pairs, pairing one healthy donor with one patient.

This sequence was found in a woman between 18 and 29 years old in good health. The chain was built from TRBV4-2 and TRBJ1-2; no D segment can be confidently identified. Sequencing input: naive CD4+ T cells from blood. What this sample's cell subset or site label stands for: true naive CD4+ T cells. CDR3 protein: CASSQDSPYGYTF. The nucleotide sequence is given as TGTGCCAGCAGCCAAGACAGTCCCTATGGCTACACCTTC.